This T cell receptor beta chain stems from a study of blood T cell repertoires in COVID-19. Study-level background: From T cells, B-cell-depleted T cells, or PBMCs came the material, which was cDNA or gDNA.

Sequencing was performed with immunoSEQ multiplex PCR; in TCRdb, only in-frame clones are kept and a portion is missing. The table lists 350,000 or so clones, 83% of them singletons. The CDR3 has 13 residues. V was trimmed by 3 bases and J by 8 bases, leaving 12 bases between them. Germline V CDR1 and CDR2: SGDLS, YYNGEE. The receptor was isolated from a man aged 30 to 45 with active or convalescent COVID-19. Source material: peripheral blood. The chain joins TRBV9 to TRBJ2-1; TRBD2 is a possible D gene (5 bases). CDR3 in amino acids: CASSGGYGDEQFF. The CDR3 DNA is TGTGCCAGCAGCGGGGGATACGGGGATGAGCAGTTCTTC.